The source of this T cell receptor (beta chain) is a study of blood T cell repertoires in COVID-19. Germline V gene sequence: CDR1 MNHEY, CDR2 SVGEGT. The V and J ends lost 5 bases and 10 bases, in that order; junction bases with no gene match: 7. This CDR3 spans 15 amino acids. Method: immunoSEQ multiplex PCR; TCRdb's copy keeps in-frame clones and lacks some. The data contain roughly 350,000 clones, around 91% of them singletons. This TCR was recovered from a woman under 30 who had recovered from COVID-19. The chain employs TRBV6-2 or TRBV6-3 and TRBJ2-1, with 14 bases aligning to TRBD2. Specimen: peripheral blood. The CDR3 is CASSEGLAGVSEQFF. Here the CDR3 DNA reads TGTGCCAGCAGTGAGGGACTAGCGGGAGTTTCGGAGCAGTTCTTC.